A selection of T cell receptor beta chains follows, all from one sample in a study of cytomegalovirus exposure and HLA in healthy donors. The data were produced by immunoSEQ multiplex PCR, yet TCRdb's version contains in-frame clones alone and is incomplete. The table has about 190,000 clones, just under 75% seen once. The sequencing input was PBMCs. These receptors came from a woman aged 30 to 39 in good health and CMV-seropositive. Each CDR3 is given with its conserved first and last residue. D genes are given only for firm matches. The listing skips clone size in some rows; elsewhere it reads once, few, many or a size class.

clone_size	d_call	v_call	j_call	cdr3_nt	cdr3_aa
few	TRBD2	TRBV2	TRBJ2-2	TGTGCCAGCACCTCTAGCGGGATAAGGGCCGGGGAGCTGTTTTTT	CASTSSGIRAGELFF
few	-	TRBV23-1	TRBJ2-4	TGCGCCAGCAGTCAATCCGGCCGACTAGCCAAAAACATTCAGTACTTC	CASSQSGRLAKNIQYF
-	-	TRBV28	TRBJ1-2	TGTGCCAGCAGCTTTACAGGCTATGGCTACACCTTC	CASSFTGYGYTF
-	TRBD1	TRBV10-1	TRBJ2-5	TGCGCCAGCAGTGGAGCGGGGACAGGGGAAGAGACCCAGTACTTC	CASSGAGTGEETQYF
-	TRBD2	TRBV28	TRBJ2-7	TGTGCCAGCAGTTCCGGGACTAGGGTCTACGAGCAGTACTTC	CASSSGTRVYEQYF
-	-	TRBV28	TRBJ2-1	TGTGCCAGCAGTTTCAGAGCGGCCCTCCAGCAGTTCTTC	CASSFRAALQQFF
-	TRBD2	TRBV4-1	TRBJ2-7	TGCGCCAGCAGCCAAGGTGCCAGGGAGGGGGAGCAGTACTTC	CASSQGAREGEQYF
-	-	TRBV5-6	TRBJ2-7	TGTGCCAGCAGTCAGACAGGTTCCTACGAGCAGTACTTC	CASSQTGSYEQYF
-	-	TRBV5-1	TRBJ1-6	TGCGCCAGCAGCCCGGGAAGACTGAATAATTCACCCCTCCACTTT	CASSPGRLNNSPLHF
-	TRBD1	TRBV7-2	TRBJ2-7	TGTGCCAGCAGCGCCCGGGACAGGGGGATTCACTACGAGCAGTACTTC	CASSARDRGIHYEQYF
-	TRBD2	TRBV7-8	TRBJ2-5	TGTGCCAGCAGCCACCTAGCGGGAGGAACAGGGGAGACCCAGTACTTC	CASSHLAGGTGETQYF
-	-	TRBV27	TRBJ2-7	TGTGCCAGCAGTTTGGTACGGGAGATTGTGGGCGAGCAGTACTTC	CASSLVREIVGEQYF
-	-	TRBV5-1	TRBJ1-1	TGCGCCAGCAGCGACCAGGTCTCTTCCAACACTGAAGCTTTCTTT	CASSDQVSSNTEAFF
-	-	TRBV19	TRBJ1-1	TGTGCCAGTAGTATGGTACAGGGTACTGAAGCTTTCTTT	CASSMVQGTEAFF
-	-	TRBV6-5	TRBJ2-1	TGTGCCAGCAGTTCCCCCGGAGGTCGGTTCTTC	CASSSPGGRFF
few	TRBD1	TRBV4-1	TRBJ1-1	TGCGCCAGCAGCCTTGAGGGGGCGAACACTGAAGCTTTCTTT	CASSLEGANTEAFF
-	-	TRBV2	TRBJ1-1	TGTGCCAGCCTCCCGGGGAACACTGAAGCTTTCTTT	CASLPGNTEAFF
-	TRBD1	TRBV27	TRBJ1-1	TGTGCCAGCAGCCCCGACAGGGGGCGGGTTGAAGCTTTCTTT	CASSPDRGRVEAFF
-	TRBD1	TRBV5-4	TRBJ1-1	TGTGCCAGCAGAAGGTGGACAGGGTCTGAAGCTTTCTTT	CASRRWTGSEAFF
-	-	TRBV19	TRBJ2-1	TGTGCCAGTAGTATAGCGCAGTCCTACAATGAGCAGTTCTTC	CASSIAQSYNEQFF
-	-	TRBV19	TRBJ1-1	TGTGCCAGTAGTACGGGCACTGAAGCTTTCTTT	CASSTGTEAFF
-	TRBD1	TRBV7-6	TRBJ2-7	TGTGCCAGCAGCCTAGAGGCAGGGGGCGACGAGCAGTACTTC	CASSLEAGGDEQYF
-	-	TRBV18	TRBJ1-1	TGTGCCAGCTCACCTCGACAGGAGATGAACACTGAAGCTTTCTTT	CASSPRQEMNTEAFF
-	TRBD2	TRBV4-1	TRBJ2-2	TGCGCCAGCAGCCAACCCGGACTAGCGGGAAACACCGGGGAGCTGTTTTTT	CASSQPGLAGNTGELFF
-	TRBD2	TRBV18	TRBJ2-7	TGTGCCAGCTCACCAGTTCTTTCAGGCGGGAGATCCGAGCAGTACTTC	CASSPVLSGGRSEQYF
-	TRBD2	TRBV7-6	TRBJ2-1	TGTGCCAGCAGCCAAACTAGCGGCCCCTACAATGAGCAGTTCTTC	CASSQTSGPYNEQFF
-	-	TRBV7-6	TRBJ2-2	TGTGCCAGCAGCATAGCGAGCACCGGGGAGCTGTTTTTT	CASSIASTGELFF
-	TRBD1	TRBV5-1	TRBJ1-4	TGCGCCAGCAGCTTGGCCAGGGGGGAGAGTGGACTGTTTTTT	CASSLARGESGLFF
few	TRBD1	TRBV18	TRBJ1-4	TGTGCCAGCTCACCACTTCGAGACCGGGACAGGAATGAAAAACTGTTTTTT	CASSPLRDRDRNEKLFF
-	TRBD1	TRBV10-1	TRBJ2-4	TGCGCCAGCAGCCCACAGGGGGCGGAAGACATTCAGTACTTC	CASSPQGAEDIQYF
-	-	TRBV18	TRBJ2-2	TGTGCCAGCTCAGACGCCGGGACATGGAACACCGGGGAGCTGTTTTTT	CASSDAGTWNTGELFF
-	-	TRBV7-9	TRBJ2-3	TGTGCCAGCAGCTTAGAAAGGGGGTTTGACACAGATACGCAGTATTTT	CASSLERGFDTDTQYF
-	TRBD1	TRBV11-2	TRBJ1-1	TGTGCCAGCAGCTTGACAGGGCCAGGCACTGAAGCTTTCTTT	CASSLTGPGTEAFF
-	TRBD1	TRBV27	TRBJ2-1	TGTGCCAGCAGTCTATGGACAGGGGGCAATGAGCAGTTCTTC	CASSLWTGGNEQFF
-	-	TRBV21-1	TRBJ2-3	TGTGCCAGCACCATTAGAAAGCGGGAGGGCACAGATACGCAGTATTTT	CASTIRKREGTDTQYF
-	-	TRBV7-9	TRBJ1-1	TGTGCCAGCAGCTCCCGCAAACAGACGGGGACTGGGGAAGCTTTCTTT	CASSSRKQTGTGEAFF
few	-	TRBV5-1	TRBJ2-7	TGCGCCAGCAGCTTGGTAGGGGCGCGTGAGCAGTACTTC	CASSLVGAREQYF
-	-	TRBV18	TRBJ2-5	TGTGCCAGCGCTGAGCGGGTTTTCGGGGAGACCCAGTACTTC	CASAERVFGETQYF
-	-	TRBV27	TRBJ2-7	TGTGCCAGCAGTCCCGCGCACCCACCCTACGAGCAGTACTTC	CASSPAHPPYEQYF
once	-	TRBV6-5	TRBJ1-4	TGTGCCAGCAGTTACTCAAACCGGGGTGAAAAACTGTTTTTT	CASSYSNRGEKLFF
-	TRBD1	TRBV5-6	TRBJ2-7	TGTGCCAGCACCTCGGGTGAGACAGGGGTCGACGAGCAGTACTTC	CASTSGETGVDEQYF
once	TRBD1	TRBV18	TRBJ2-2	TGTGCCAGCTCACCAACAGGGGAGAACGGGGAGCTGTTTTTT	CASSPTGENGELFF
-	TRBD2	TRBV7-6	TRBJ2-6	TGTGCCAGCAGCGCAATAGCGGGAGTGACTACCTCTGGGGCCAACGTCCTGACTTTC	CASSAIAGVTTSGANVLTF
-	-	TRBV5-6	TRBJ2-2	TGTGCCAGCAGCTTGAATGGCTTTATCGTCGGGGAGCTGTTTTTT	CASSLNGFIVGELFF
few	TRBD2	TRBV7-9	TRBJ2-1	TGTGCCAGCAGCTTATACGGCGGGAGCTCCTACAATGAGCAGTTCTTC	CASSLYGGSSYNEQFF
-	-	TRBV2	TRBJ2-7	TGTGCCACTTCGGAGAGCTCCTACGAGCAGTACTTC	CATSESSYEQYF
-	TRBD2	TRBV19	TRBJ2-1	TGTGCCAGTAGTCCCAGCTTAGCGGGAGTGCGCAATGAGCAGTTCTTC	CASSPSLAGVRNEQFF
-	-	TRBV5-5	TRBJ1-2	TGTGCCAGCAGCTTGCGAGGGAAACGGCATGGCTACACCTTC	CASSLRGKRHGYTF
-	TRBD1	TRBV28	TRBJ2-7	TGTGCCAGCAGTTTAAGGAACAGGGGCTACGAGCAGTACTTC	CASSLRNRGYEQYF
-	TRBD1	TRBV5-4	TRBJ1-1	TGTGCCAGCAGCTTTCCGGGCAGGGGGCCGGTTTTCACTGAAGCTTTCTTT	CASSFPGRGPVFTEAFF
-	-	TRBV7-8	TRBJ2-7	TGTGCCAGCAGCTTAACGGGAGTTATCTCCTACGAGCAGTACTTC	CASSLTGVISYEQYF
many	-	TRBV11-1	TRBJ2-7	TGTGCCAGCAGCGTTACCAGGGGAGGGGACGAGCAGTACTTC	CASSVTRGGDEQYF